A selection of T cell receptor beta chains follows, all from one sample in a study of blood T cell repertoires in COVID-19. Method: immunoSEQ multiplex PCR; TCRdb's copy keeps in-frame clones and lacks some. This table has some 89,000 clones, roughly 80% appearing once. Sequenced sample: peripheral blood. These TCRs come from a man between 65 and 85 years old with acute or convalescent COVID-19. Each CDR3 is given with its conserved first and last residue. D genes are given only for firm matches. Clone size, where shown, is once, few, many, or a class for clones that have expanded.

size	V	J	D	CDR3	DNA
.	TRBV10-3	TRBJ1-2	.	CAISGSTGNGYTF	TGTGCCATCAGTGGGTCTACAGGGAATGGCTACACCTTC
.	TRBV4-1	TRBJ2-1	TRBD2	CASSPGSGGRGEQFF	TGCGCCAGCAGCCCGGGAAGCGGGGGCCGGGGGGAGCAGTTCTTC
few	TRBV15	TRBJ2-1	.	CATSRASQSYNEQFF	TGTGCCACCAGCAGAGCATCACAATCCTACAATGAGCAGTTCTTC
.	TRBV6-4	TRBJ2-7	TRBD2	CASSEGLAGDLYEQYF	TGTGCCAGCAGTGAAGGGCTAGCGGGGGATCTTTACGAGCAGTACTTC
.	TRBV10-2	TRBJ1-5	.	CASSEAVRVGQPQHF	TGCGCCAGCAGTGAGGCGGTGAGGGTAGGCCAGCCCCAGCATTTT
few	TRBV5-1	TRBJ1-1	.	CASSFDRQTNMNTEAFF	TGCGCCAGCAGCTTCGACCGACAGACCAATATGAACACTGAAGCTTTCTTT
.	TRBV12-3/TRBV12-4	TRBJ2-1	.	CASSPLLGNEQFF	TGTGCCAGCAGTCCCCTACTAGGAAATGAGCAGTTCTTC
once	TRBV20-1	TRBJ1-1	.	CSASYPGHMNTEAFF	TGCAGTGCTAGTTATCCGGGACATATGAACACTGAAGCTTTCTTT
few	TRBV4-1	TRBJ2-7	.	CASSLRRGTDEQYF	TGCGCCAGCAGCCTGCGACGCGGGACTGACGAGCAGTACTTC
.	TRBV3-1/TRBV3-2	TRBJ2-5	.	CASSQDVSQTQYF	TGTGCCAGCAGCCAAGATGTTAGTCAGACCCAGTACTTC
.	TRBV28	TRBJ2-3	.	CASSRVGTDTQYF	TGTGCCAGCAGCCGGGTCGGCACAGATACGCAGTATTTT
few	TRBV5-6	TRBJ1-2	.	CASSLAGVIYGYTF	TGTGCCAGCAGCTTGGCAGGGGTGATCTATGGCTACACCTTC
many	TRBV19	TRBJ1-1	TRBD1	CASATGTGHTEAFF	TGTGCCAGTGCGACCGGGACAGGGCACACTGAAGCTTTCTTT
.	TRBV6-5	TRBJ2-3	TRBD2	CASSTSGGTDTQYF	TGTGCCAGCAGTACTAGCGGGGGCACAGATACGCAGTATTTT
.	TRBV9	TRBJ1-2	TRBD1	CASSALTSTGVDGYTF	TGTGCCAGCAGCGCTCTCACATCGACAGGGGTTGATGGCTACACCTTC
once	TRBV28	TRBJ1-6	.	CASSSTFNSPLHF	TGTGCCAGCAGCTCTACCTTTAATTCACCCCTCCACTTT
.	TRBV4-1	TRBJ1-2	.	CASSRPLAGYTF	TGCGCCAGCAGCCGGCCTTTGGCTGGCTACACCTTC
once	TRBV19	TRBJ1-3	.	CASSTQRSGNTIYF	TGTGCCAGTAGTACCCAGCGCTCTGGAAACACCATATATTTT
.	TRBV24-1	TRBJ2-5	.	CATSSQGHPRETQYF	TGTGCCACCAGTTCGCAAGGACACCCGCGGGAGACCCAGTACTTC
.	TRBV10-2	TRBJ1-2	.	CASSEPSGRDIYGYTF	TGCGCCAGCAGTGAGCCCTCAGGACGGGACATCTATGGCTACACCTTC